The clone carrying this T cell receptor beta chain turned up a few times. RNA served as the template for amplifying TCR beta CDR3 regions. Amplification began with first-round RT-PCR using HTBI primers, then second-round multiplex PCR was performed. TCRdb re-called the multiplex PCR reads through MiXCR, storing one row per CDR3 protein. The sample yields roughly 410,000 distinct CDR3 sequences, 15% seen once. Hyperthyroidism was considered stable when no ophthalmopathy appeared within 18 months of follow-up. Diagnosis was based on clinical symptoms, serum thyroxine, TRAb, thyroid ultrasound and orbital computed tomography. This sample was taken from a study of Graves' ophthalmopathy and Graves' hyperthyroidism. V shed 3 bases and J shed 4 bases, with 9 bases lying between them. This CDR3 contains 13 residues. Germline CDR1 reads LGHNA; CDR2 reads YNFKEQ.

The source is a woman aged 18-29 years with stable Graves' hyperthyroidism. The sequencing sample was made of peripheral blood. The J gene is TRBJ2-5, the V gene TRBV4-2, with D tentatively TRBD2 (7 bases). The CDR3 region has the DNA TGTGCCAGCAGCCAGGGGGGGCCAGAGACCCAGTACTTC. Translated, it gives CASSQGGPETQYF.